Listed below are T cell receptor beta chains from one sample, sequenced in a study of CD8 T cells in Susac syndrome. Each CDR3 protein gets one entry after TCRdb re-called the immunoSEQ multiplex PCR reads with MiXCR. The data contain roughly 80,000 distinct CDR3 sequences, 94% of them seen just once; the ten biggest clones take up 0.52%. Source material: CD8+ T cells from PBMCs. The receptors were sampled from a human donor with Susac syndrome. Each CDR3 is given with its conserved first and last residue. The D gene is left open where the match is weak.

TGTGCCACCAGTGAGGCAGGGAGTGCTTTCTTT CATSEAGSAFF - TRBJ1-1 TRBV24-1
TGTGCCAGCAGCTTAGGGGGTTATGGCAATCAGCCCCAGCATTTT CASSLGGYGNQPQHF - TRBJ1-5 TRBV13
TGCAGTGCTCCCGGGGGGGCCGAGAGGGGGACAGATACGCAGTATTTT CSAPGGAERGTDTQYF TRBD2 TRBJ2-3 TRBV20-1
TGCAGCGTTGAAACCCGAAGGGAAGCTTTCTTT CSVETRREAFF - TRBJ1-1 TRBV29-1
TGTGCCAGCAGCCCCGCCTCGACACCTTACGAGCAGTACTTC CASSPASTPYEQYF - TRBJ2-7 TRBV7-9
TGTGCCAGCAGCGGAGTGGGTTTGAACACTGAAGCTTTCTTT CASSGVGLNTEAFF - TRBJ1-1 TRBV9
TGCGCCAGCAGCTCCCCGGAGAACACAGATACGCAGTATTTT CASSSPENTDTQYF - TRBJ2-3 TRBV5-1
TGTGCCAGCAGTCTAAAAACAGAGGGCAATCAGCCCCAGCATTTT CASSLKTEGNQPQHF - TRBJ1-5 TRBV28
TGTGCCAGCAGTCTGTGGCCCTCCAATCAGCCCCAGCATTTT CASSLWPSNQPQHF - TRBJ1-5 TRBV27
TGTGCCAGCAGCGTAGGGGTCAGGTTAGATACGCAGTATTTT CASSVGVRLDTQYF - TRBJ2-3 TRBV9
TGTGCCAGCAGCCAAGAAACTAGCGGGGCCTACACAGATACGCAGTATTTT CASSQETSGAYTDTQYF TRBD2 TRBJ2-3 TRBV3-1